These 3 T cell receptor beta chains originate from one sample sequenced in a study of CD8+CD57+ T cells in acquired aplastic anemia. The template for TCR beta VDJ and CDR3 sequence profiling was genomic DNA. MiXCR was run by TCRdb on the reads, yielding one entry per CDR3 protein. The repertoire holds roughly 120,000 distinct CDR3 sequences, with over 55% as singletons. Whoever was chosen for sequencing had shown CD8+CD57+ cell expansion by flow cytometry. Sequences were obtained from sorted CD4+, CD8+, or CD8+CD57+ T cells (not recorded which) from PBMCs. Source of these receptors: a human donor with aplastic anemia.

This clonotype has just a few counts. CDR3 loop: CASSTRGSSGNTIYF. In DNA, the CDR3 is TGTGCCAGCAGTACCCGGGGGAGCTCTGGAAACACCATATATTTT. This chain uses TRBV6-2 or TRBV6-3 with TRBJ1-3; TRBD1 might be the D (5 bases). Trimming shortened V by 5 bases and J by 0 bases, and 11 bases separated the two germline ends. The CDR3 is 15 amino acids. Germline CDR1 MNHEY, CDR2 SVGEGT.

This clonotype was seen at least ten times. The chain couples TRBV12-3 or TRBV12-4 to TRBJ1-3, with unresolved D. Trimming took off 2 bases at V and 0 bases at J, with 8 bases between the two ends. This CDR3 spans 15 amino acids. The chain's CDR3 is CASSLRQDSGNTIYF. The CDR3, as DNA: TGTGCCAGCAGTTTACGTCAGGACTCTGGAAACACCATATATTTT.

The chain uses TRBV4-1 and TRBJ2-3; the match to TRBD2 covers 8 bases. The V gene end was trimmed by 3 bases and the J gene end by 4 bases; junction bases not matched to a gene: 3. The V gene's germline CDR1 is MGHRA and CDR2 YSYEKL. The CDR3 is 14 amino acids. The CDR3 nucleotides read TGCGCCAGCAGCCAGGGGGGACTAGCAGATACGCAGTATTTT. As protein: CASSQGGLADTQYF.